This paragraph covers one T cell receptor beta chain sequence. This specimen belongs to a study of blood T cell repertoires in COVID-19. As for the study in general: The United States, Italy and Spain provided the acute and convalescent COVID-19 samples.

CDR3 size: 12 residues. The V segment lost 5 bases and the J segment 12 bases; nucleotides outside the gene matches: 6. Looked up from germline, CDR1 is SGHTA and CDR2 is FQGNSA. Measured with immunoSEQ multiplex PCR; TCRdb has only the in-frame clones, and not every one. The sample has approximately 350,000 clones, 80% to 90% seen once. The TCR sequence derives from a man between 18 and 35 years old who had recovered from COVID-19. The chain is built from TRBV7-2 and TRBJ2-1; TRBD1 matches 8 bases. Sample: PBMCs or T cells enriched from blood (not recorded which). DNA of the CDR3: TGTGCCAGCAGCCCTACAGGGGGGACGCAGTTCTTC. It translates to CASSPTGGTQFF.